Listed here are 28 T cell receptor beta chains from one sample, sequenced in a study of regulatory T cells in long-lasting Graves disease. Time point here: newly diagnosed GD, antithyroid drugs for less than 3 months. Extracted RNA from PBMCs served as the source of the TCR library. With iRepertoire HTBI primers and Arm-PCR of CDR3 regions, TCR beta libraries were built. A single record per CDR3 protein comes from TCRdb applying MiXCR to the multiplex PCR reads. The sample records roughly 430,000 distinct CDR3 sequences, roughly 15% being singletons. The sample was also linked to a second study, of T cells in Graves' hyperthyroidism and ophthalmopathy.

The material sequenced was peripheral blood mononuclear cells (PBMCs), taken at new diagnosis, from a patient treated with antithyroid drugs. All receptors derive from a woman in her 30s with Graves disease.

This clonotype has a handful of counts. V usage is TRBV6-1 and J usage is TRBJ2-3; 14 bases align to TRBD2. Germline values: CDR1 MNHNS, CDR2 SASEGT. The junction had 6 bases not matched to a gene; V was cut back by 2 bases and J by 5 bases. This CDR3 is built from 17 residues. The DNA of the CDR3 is TGTGCCAGCAGTGAATCGGGACTAGCGGGAGTAAAAGATACGCAGTATTTT. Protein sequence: CASSESGLAGVKDTQYF.

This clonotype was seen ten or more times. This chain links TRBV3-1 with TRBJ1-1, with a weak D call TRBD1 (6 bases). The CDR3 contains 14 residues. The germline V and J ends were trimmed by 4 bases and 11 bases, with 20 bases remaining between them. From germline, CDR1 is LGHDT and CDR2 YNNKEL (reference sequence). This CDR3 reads CASSPGDQPMEAFF. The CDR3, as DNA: TGTGCCAGCAGCCCAGGGGACCAGCCGATGGAGGCTTTCTTT.

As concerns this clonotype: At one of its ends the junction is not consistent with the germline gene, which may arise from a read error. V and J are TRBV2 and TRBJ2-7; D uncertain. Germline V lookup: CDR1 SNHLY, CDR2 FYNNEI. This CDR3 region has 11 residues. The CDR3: CASRINSEWSF. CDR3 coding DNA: TGTGCCAGCAGAATAAACAGCGAATGGAGCTTC.

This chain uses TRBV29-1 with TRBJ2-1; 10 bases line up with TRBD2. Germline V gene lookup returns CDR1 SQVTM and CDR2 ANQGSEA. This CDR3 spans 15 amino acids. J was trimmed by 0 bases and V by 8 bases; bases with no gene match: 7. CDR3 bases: TGCAGCTCAGCCCCTAGCGGGGGCTCCTACAATGAGCAGTTCTTC. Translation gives CSSAPSGGSYNEQFF.

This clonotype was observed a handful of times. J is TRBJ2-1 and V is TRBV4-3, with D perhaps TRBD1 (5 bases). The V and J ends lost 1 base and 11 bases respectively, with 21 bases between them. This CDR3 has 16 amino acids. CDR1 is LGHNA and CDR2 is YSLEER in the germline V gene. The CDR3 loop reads CASSQAQGSALFQQFF. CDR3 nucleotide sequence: TGCGCCAGCAGCCAAGCCCAGGGCTCGGCTTTATTTCAGCAGTTCTTC.

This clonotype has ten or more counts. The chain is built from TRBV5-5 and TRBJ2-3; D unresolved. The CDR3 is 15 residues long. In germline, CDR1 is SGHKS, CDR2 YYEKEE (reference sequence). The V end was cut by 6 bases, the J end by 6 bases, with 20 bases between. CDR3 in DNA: TGTGCCAGCAAGCTAATAGGCGTCCTCGGGGATACGCAGTATTTT. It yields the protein CASKLIGVLGDTQYF. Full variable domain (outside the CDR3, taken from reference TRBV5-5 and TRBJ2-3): DAGVTQSPTHLIKTRGQQVTLRCSPISGHKSVSWYQQVLGQGPQFIFQYYEKEERGRGNFPDRFSARQFPNYSSELNVNALLLGDSALYLCASKLIGVLGDTQYFGPGTRLTVL.

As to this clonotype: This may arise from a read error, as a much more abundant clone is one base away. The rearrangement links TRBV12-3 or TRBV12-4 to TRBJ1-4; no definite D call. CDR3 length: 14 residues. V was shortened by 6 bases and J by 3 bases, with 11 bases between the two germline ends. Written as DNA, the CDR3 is TGTGCCAGCAGCTCCCGGGGTTCTAATGAAAAACTGTTTTTT. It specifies CASSSRGSNEKLFF.

CDR3 sequence (DNA): TGCGCCAGCAAGGAACCGCCGATCTACGAGCAGTACTTC. This gives the protein CASKEPPIYEQYF. This chain joins TRBV5-1 and TRBJ2-7; no clear D. The CDR3 loop spans 13 amino acids. V was cut by 6 bases and J by 3 bases, with 13 bases left in between. Germline V gives CDR1 SGHRS, CDR2 YFSETQ.

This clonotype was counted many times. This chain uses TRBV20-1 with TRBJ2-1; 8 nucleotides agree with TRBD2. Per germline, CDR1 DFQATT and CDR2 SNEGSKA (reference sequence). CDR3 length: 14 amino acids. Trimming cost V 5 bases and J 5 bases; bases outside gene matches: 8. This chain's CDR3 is CSAGGGLDHNEQFF. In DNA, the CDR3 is TGCAGTGCTGGAGGGGGACTAGACCACAATGAGCAGTTCTTC.

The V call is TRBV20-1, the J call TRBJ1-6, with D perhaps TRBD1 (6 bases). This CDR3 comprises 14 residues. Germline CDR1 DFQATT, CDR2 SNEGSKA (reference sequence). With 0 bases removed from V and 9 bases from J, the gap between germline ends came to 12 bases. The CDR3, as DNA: TGCAGTGCTAGAGATCCGACAGGAGGTTCACCCCTCCACTTT. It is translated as CSARDPTGGSPLHF.

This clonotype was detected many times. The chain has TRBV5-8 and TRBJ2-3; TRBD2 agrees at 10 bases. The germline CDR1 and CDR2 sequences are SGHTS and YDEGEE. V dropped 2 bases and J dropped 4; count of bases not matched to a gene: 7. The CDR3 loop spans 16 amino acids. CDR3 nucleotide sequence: TGTGCCAGCAGCTTTCGGTCTAGCGGGAGAGCAGATACGCAGTATTTT. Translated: CASSFRSSGRADTQYF.

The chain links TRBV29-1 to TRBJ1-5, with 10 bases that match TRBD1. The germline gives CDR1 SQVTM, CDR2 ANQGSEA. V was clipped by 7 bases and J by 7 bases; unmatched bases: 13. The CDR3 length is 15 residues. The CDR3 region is CSAQDRQGARQPQHF. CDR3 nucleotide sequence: TGCAGCGCCCAGGACCGACAGGGGGCGCGACAGCCCCAGCATTTT.

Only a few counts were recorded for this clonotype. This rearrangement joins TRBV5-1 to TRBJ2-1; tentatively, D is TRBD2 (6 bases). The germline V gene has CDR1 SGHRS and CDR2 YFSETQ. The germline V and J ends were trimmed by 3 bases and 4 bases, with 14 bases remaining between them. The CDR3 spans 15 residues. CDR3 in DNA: TGCGCCAGCAGCTCCATTTCCGGGACTTACAATGAGCAGTTCTTC. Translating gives CASSSISGTYNEQFF. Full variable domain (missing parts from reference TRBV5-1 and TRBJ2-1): KAGVTQTPRYLIKTRGQQVTLSCSPISGHRSVSWYQQTPGQGLQFLFEYFSETQRNKGNFPGRFSGRQFSNSRSEMNVSTLELGDSALYLCASSSISGTYNEQFFGPGTRLTVL.

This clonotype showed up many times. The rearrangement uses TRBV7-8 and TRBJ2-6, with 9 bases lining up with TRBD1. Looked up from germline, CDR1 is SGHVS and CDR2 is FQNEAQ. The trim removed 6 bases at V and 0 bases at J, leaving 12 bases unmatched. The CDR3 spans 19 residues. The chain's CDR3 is CASRKTRGTGHSGANVLTF. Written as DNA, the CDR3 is TGTGCCAGCAGGAAGACCAGAGGGACAGGGCACTCTGGGGCCAACGTCCTGACTTTC.

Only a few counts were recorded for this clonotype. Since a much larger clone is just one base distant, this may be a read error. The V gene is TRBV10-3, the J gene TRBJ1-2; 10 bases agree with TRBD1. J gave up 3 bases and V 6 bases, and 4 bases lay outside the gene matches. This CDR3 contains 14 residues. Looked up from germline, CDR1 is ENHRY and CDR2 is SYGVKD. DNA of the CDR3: TGTGCCATCAGCCACGGGACAGGGGACTATGGCTACACCTTC. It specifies CAISHGTGDYGYTF.

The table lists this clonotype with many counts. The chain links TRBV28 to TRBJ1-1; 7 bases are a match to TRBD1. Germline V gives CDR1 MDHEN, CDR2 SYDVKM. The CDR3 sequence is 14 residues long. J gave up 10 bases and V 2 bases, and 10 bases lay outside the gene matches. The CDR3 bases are TGTGCCAGCAGTTTAGGAGGGGGCGTGGCGGGAGCTTTCTTT. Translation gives CASSLGGGVAGAFF.

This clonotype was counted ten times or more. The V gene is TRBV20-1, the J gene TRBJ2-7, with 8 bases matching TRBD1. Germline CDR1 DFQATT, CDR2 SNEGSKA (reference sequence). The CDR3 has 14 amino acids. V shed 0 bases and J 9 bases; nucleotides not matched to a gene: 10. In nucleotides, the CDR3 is TGCAGTGCTAGAGAGGCAGGGGGCTACGGCGGGCAGTACTTC. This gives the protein CSAREAGGYGGQYF.

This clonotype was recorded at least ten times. In nucleotides, the CDR3 is TGTGCCAGCAGCTTAGTGTCGGGCAGCCAAAGCTCCTACGAGCAGTACTTC. Its protein product is CASSLVSGSQSSYEQYF. The genes are TRBV7-2 and TRBJ2-7; D gene uncertain. Germline V gene sequence: CDR1 SGHTA, CDR2 FQGNSA. With 1 base removed from V and 0 bases from J, the gap between germline ends came to 16 bases. The CDR3 loop spans 17 amino acids.

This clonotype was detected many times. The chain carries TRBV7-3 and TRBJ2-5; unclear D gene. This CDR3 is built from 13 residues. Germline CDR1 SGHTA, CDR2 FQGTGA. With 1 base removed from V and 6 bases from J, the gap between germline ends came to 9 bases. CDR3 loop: CASSLSSRQTQYF. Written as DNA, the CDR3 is TGTGCCAGCAGCTTAAGCAGCAGGCAGACCCAGTACTTC.

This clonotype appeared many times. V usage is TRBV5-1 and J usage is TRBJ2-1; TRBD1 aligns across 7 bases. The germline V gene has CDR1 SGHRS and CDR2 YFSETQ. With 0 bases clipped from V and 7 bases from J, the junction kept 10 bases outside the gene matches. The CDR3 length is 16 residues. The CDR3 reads CASSLGGSGGKNEQFF. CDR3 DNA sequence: TGCGCCAGCAGCTTGGGTGGATCAGGGGGTAAGAATGAGCAGTTCTTC.

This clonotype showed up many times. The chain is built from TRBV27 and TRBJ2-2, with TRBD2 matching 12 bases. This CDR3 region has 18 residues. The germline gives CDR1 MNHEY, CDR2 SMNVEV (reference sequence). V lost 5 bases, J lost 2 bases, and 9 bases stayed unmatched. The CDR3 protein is CASSPWLAGGPNTGELFF. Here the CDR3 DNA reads TGTGCCAGCAGTCCCTGGCTAGCGGGAGGGCCTAACACCGGGGAGCTGTTTTTT.

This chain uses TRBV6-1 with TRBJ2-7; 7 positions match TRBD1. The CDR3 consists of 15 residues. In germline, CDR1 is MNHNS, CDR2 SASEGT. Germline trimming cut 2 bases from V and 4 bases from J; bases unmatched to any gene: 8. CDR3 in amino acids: CASSERDSTGYEQYF. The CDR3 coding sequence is TGTGCCAGCAGTGAACGGGACAGCACCGGGTACGAGCAGTACTTC.

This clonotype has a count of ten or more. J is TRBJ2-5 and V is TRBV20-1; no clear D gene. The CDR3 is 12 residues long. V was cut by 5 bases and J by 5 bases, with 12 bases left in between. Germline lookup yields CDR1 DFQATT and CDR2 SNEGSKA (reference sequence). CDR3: CSAPPVPETQYF. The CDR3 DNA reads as TGCAGTGCTCCCCCGGTCCCGGAGACCCAGTACTTC.

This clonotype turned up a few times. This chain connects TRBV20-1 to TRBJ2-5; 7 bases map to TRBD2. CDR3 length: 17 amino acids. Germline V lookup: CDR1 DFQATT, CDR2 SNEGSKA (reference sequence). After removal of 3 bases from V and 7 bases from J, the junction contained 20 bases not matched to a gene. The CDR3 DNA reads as TGCAGTGCTAGTCCGCTACTTACTAGCGACCAAAGGGGGACCCAGTACTTC. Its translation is CSASPLLTSDQRGTQYF.

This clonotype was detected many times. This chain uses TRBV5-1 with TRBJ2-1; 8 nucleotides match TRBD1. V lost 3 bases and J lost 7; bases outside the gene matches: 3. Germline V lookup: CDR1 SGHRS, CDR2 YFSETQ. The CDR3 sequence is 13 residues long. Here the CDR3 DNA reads TGCGCCAGCAGCTCCGGACAGGGTAATGAGCAGTTCTTC. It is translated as CASSSGQGNEQFF.

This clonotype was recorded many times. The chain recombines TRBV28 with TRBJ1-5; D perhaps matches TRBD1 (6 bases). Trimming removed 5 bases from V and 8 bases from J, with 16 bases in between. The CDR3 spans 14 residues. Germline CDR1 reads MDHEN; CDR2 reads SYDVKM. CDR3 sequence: CASSPYRVGEPQHF. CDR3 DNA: TGTGCCAGCAGTCCCTACAGGGTTGGAGAGCCCCAGCATTTT.

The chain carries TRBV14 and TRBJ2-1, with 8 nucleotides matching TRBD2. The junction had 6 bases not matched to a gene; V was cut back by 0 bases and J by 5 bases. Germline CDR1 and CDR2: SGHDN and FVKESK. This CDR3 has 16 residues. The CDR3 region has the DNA TGTGCCAGCAGCCAAGATTTCAGGCGGGGGGACAATGAGCAGTTCTTC. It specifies CASSQDFRRGDNEQFF. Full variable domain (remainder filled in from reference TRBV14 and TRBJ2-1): EAGVTQFPSHSVIEKGQTVTLRCDPISGHDNLYWYRRVMGKEIKFLLHFVKESKQDESGMPNNRFLAERTGGTYSTLKVQPAELEDSGVYFCASSQDFRRGDNEQFFGPGTRLTVL.

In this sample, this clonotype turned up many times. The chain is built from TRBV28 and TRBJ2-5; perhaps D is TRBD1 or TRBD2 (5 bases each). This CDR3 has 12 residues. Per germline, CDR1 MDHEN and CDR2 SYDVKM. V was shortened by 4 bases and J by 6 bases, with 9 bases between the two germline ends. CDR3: CASSSRDQTQYF. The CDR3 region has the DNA TGTGCCAGCAGTTCCCGGGACCAGACCCAGTACTTC.